A selection of T cell receptor beta chains follows, all from one sample in a study of blood T cell repertoires in COVID-19. Clones were sequenced by immunoSEQ multiplex PCR, and TCRdb holds only the in-frame ones, with some missing. This sample has under 85,000 clones; around 80% occur once, and the top ten carry 15% to 18%. The sample comprised peripheral blood. These receptors originate from a man older than 75 with acute or convalescent COVID-19. Both conserved end residues are part of each CDR3. A D gene is named only where the DNA matches it firmly. Part of the rows lack a size; the others show once, few, many or a class for expanded clones.

>TRBV6-5|TRBD2|TRBJ2-1|-
CASGGTRGYNEQFF
TGTGCCAGCGGCGGGACTAGAGGATACAATGAGCAGTTCTTC
>TRBV11-2|TRBD1|TRBJ2-7|-
CASRRPGQGSYEQYF
TGTGCCAGCAGACGACCGGGACAGGGCTCCTACGAGCAGTACTTC
>TRBV6-5|-|TRBJ1-6|-
CASSYSTGRDSPLHF
TGTGCCAGCAGTTACTCGACCGGGAGGGATTCACCCCTCCACTTT
>TRBV11-2|TRBD1|TRBJ2-5|-
CASSLGTGGEQETQYF
TGTGCCAGCAGCTTAGGGACAGGGGGCGAGCAAGAGACCCAGTACTTC
>TRBV7-9|-|TRBJ1-1|-
CASSFTQNTEAFF
TGTGCCAGCAGCTTCACACAGAACACTGAAGCTTTCTTT
>TRBV7-2|TRBD1|TRBJ2-5|-
CASSIAWDRGETQYF
TGTGCCAGCAGCATAGCCTGGGACAGGGGGGAGACCCAGTACTTC
>TRBV4-3|TRBD1|TRBJ1-2|-
CASSQDLTGNYGYTF
TGCGCCAGCAGCCAAGACCTGACAGGGAACTATGGCTACACCTTC
>TRBV15|-|TRBJ2-4|-
CATSSWTPDSIQYF
TGTGCCACCAGCAGTTGGACACCTGATAGCATTCAGTACTTC
>TRBV19|TRBD2|TRBJ2-2|-
CASSKGRGSGAGELFF
TGTGCCAGTAGTAAAGGTCGCGGGAGCGGGGCCGGGGAGCTGTTTTTT
>TRBV6-1|TRBD1|TRBJ1-2|-
CASSARTGGPRSGYTF
TGTGCCAGCAGTGCTCGGACAGGGGGCCCAAGGAGCGGCTACACCTTC
>TRBV29-1|TRBD1|TRBJ2-3|-
CSGGGQGTDTQYF
TGCAGCGGAGGGGGCCAGGGTACAGATACGCAGTATTTT
>TRBV19|TRBD2|TRBJ2-3|-
CAVSGRSGDTQYF
TGTGCCGTTAGCGGGAGGTCTGGGGATACGCAGTATTTT
>TRBV10-3|TRBD1|TRBJ1-2|many
CATHQGDYGYTF
TGTGCCACCCACCAGGGGGACTATGGCTACACCTTC
>TRBV10-3|TRBD1|TRBJ1-2|-
CAIRGQGTNYGYTF
TGTGCCATCAGGGGACAGGGAACTAACTATGGCTACACCTTC
>TRBV3-1/TRBV3-2|-|TRBJ2-5|-
CASSQDLLGPGETQYF
TGTGCCAGCAGCCAAGATCTTCTGGGCCCAGGGGAGACCCAGTACTTC
>TRBV6-1|TRBD1|TRBJ2-2|-
CASRGTGGFTGELFF
TGTGCCAGCAGAGGGACAGGGGGTTTCACCGGGGAGCTGTTTTTT
>TRBV19|TRBD2|TRBJ2-1|once
CASSTSGRYNEQFF
TGTGCCAGTAGTACTAGCGGAAGATACAATGAGCAGTTCTTC
>TRBV5-5|TRBD1|TRBJ2-7|-
CASSFEQGESYEQYF
TGTGCCAGCAGCTTCGAGCAGGGGGAATCCTACGAGCAGTACTTC
>TRBV30|-|TRBJ2-3|-
CAWRGSLSTDTQYF
TGTGCCTGGCGGGGGTCCCTAAGCACAGATACGCAGTATTTT
>TRBV11-3|TRBD1|TRBJ2-7|-
CASSPVATGFYEQYF
TGTGCCAGCAGCCCGGTGGCGACAGGGTTTTACGAGCAGTACTTC
>TRBV5-4|-|TRBJ2-2|-
CASSYTRTGELFF
TGTGCCAGCAGCTATACTAGGACCGGGGAGCTGTTTTTT
>TRBV29-1|-|TRBJ1-1|-
CSVKGLVAFF
TGCAGCGTAAAGGGGCTGGTCGCTTTCTTT
>TRBV28|-|TRBJ1-1|-
CASKSANLLEAFF
TGTGCCAGCAAGTCCGCGAATCTTCTTGAAGCTTTCTTT
>TRBV4-2|-|TRBJ2-1|-
CASSQVARAYNEQFF
TGTGCCAGCAGCCAAGTTGCCCGGGCCTACAATGAGCAGTTCTTC
>TRBV21-1|-|TRBJ2-7|-
CASNTRGHEQYF
TGTGCCAGCAATACGCGTGGTCACGAGCAGTACTTC
>TRBV19|-|TRBJ2-1|-
CASSLGAYNEQFF
TGTGCCAGTAGTTTGGGAGCCTACAATGAGCAGTTCTTC
>TRBV24-1|TRBD1|TRBJ2-1|once
CATSESGTGAYNEQFF
TGTGCCACCAGTGAATCCGGGACAGGGGCCTACAATGAGCAGTTCTTC
>TRBV5-6|-|TRBJ1-6|-
CASSFRGGLYSPLHF
TGTGCCAGCAGCTTCCGAGGGGGATTGTATTCACCCCTCCACTTT
>TRBV19|TRBD2|TRBJ2-1|-
CASSGGLAGGSYNEQFF
TGTGCCAGTAGTGGGGGACTAGCGGGAGGGTCCTACAATGAGCAGTTCTTC
>TRBV5-5|-|TRBJ1-2|-
CASSLELGLIYGYTF
TGTGCCAGCAGCTTGGAGTTGGGACTGATCTATGGCTACACCTTC
>TRBV4-1|-|TRBJ2-2|-
CASSQAGTNTGELFF
TGCGCCAGCAGCCAAGCGGGGACTAACACCGGGGAGCTGTTTTTT
>TRBV13|TRBD1|TRBJ1-4|few
CASSSPRDSEKLFF
TGTGCCAGCAGCTCTCCCCGGGACAGTGAAAAACTGTTTTTT
>TRBV4-3|TRBD2|TRBJ2-5|-
CASSQEVAGGRRETQYF
TGCGCCAGCAGCCAAGAGGTAGCGGGGGGCCGAAGGGAGACCCAGTACTTC
>TRBV27|-|TRBJ2-2|-
CASSREGGTNTGELFF
TGTGCCAGCAGTAGGGAGGGGGGGACGAACACCGGGGAGCTGTTTTTT
>TRBV7-3|-|TRBJ2-2|-
CASSLGTGINTGELFF
TGTGCCAGCAGCTTAGGAACAGGGATCAACACCGGGGAGCTGTTTTTT
>TRBV2|TRBD2|TRBJ2-3|once
CASRPTSGTDTQYF
TGTGCCAGCAGACCCACTAGCGGCACAGATACGCAGTATTTT
>TRBV27|-|TRBJ1-5|-
CASSPRGSNQPQHF
TGTGCCAGCAGTCCCAGGGGTAGCAATCAGCCCCAGCATTTT
>TRBV29-1|TRBD2|TRBJ2-1|-
CSVWTSGRSNEQFF
TGCAGCGTTTGGACTAGCGGGAGATCGAATGAGCAGTTCTTC
>TRBV6-1|-|TRBJ2-1|-
CASSEVSYGRGDNEQFF
TGTGCCAGCAGTGAAGTTAGCTACGGCCGCGGGGACAATGAGCAGTTCTTC